The 32 T cell receptor beta chains listed next were all sequenced from one sample in a study. MiXCR, applied by TCRdb to the reads, yields one record per CDR3 protein. This sample has around 3,600 distinct CDR3 sequences, with around 9.8% found just once. The specimen was CD4+ T cells from synovial fluid. The receptors come from a human donor with rheumatoid arthritis.

Comments on this clonotype: The junction departs from the called germline gene at one end, perhaps through a read error. The rearrangement uses TRBV28 and TRBJ1-5; 8 positions agree with TRBD1. In germline, CDR1 is MDHEN, CDR2 SYDVKM. This CDR3 is built from 15 residues. The CDR3 sequence is CASTRPRGQGQPKHF. The CDR3 DNA reads as TGTGCCAGCACCCGCCCCAGGGGGCAGGGTCAGCCCAAGCATTTT.

A few counts support this clonotype. This sequence joins TRBV12-3 or TRBV12-4 and TRBJ1-1; D may be TRBD1 (5 bases). Trimming took 3 bases from V and 1 from J, leaving 12 bases between them. The CDR3 totals 15 residues. The CDR3 is CASSFPGQPNTEAFF. The DNA for the CDR3 is TGTGCCAGCAGTTTCCCGGGGCAGCCGAACACTGAAGCTTTCTTT.

In this sample, this clonotype turned up a few times. The chain combines TRBV4-3 with TRBJ1-5, with a possible D match to TRBD1 (6 bases). This CDR3 spans 15 amino acids. Germline V gene lookup returns CDR1 LGHNA and CDR2 YSLEER. The V end lost 0 bases, the J end lost 4 bases, and 10 bases lay between the germline ends. In nucleotides, the CDR3 is TGCGCCAGCAGCCAAGAGTGGACAGATAATCAGCCCCAGCATTTT. Translating gives CASSQEWTDNQPQHF.

By share of the sample, this clonotype is large (0.1 to 1%). The chain combines TRBV27 with TRBJ1-1; D call uncertain. Trimming removed 4 bases from V and 0 bases from J, with 9 bases in between. The germline V gene encodes CDR1 MNHEY and CDR2 SMNVEV (reference sequence). This CDR3 is built from 14 residues. CDR3 DNA: TGTGCCAGCAGTTCCACGGCCATGAACACTGAAGCTTTCTTT. It specifies CASSSTAMNTEAFF.

This clonotype is medium-sized by share. The rearrangement uses TRBV5-1 and TRBJ2-5; TRBD2 agrees at 8 bases. The J segment lost 4 bases and the V segment lost 4 bases, leaving 6 bases of the junction unmatched. The germline gives CDR1 SGHRS, CDR2 YFSETQ. This CDR3 has 14 residues. For the CDR3, the DNA is TGCGCCAGCAGCCCAGCGGGAGTTGGAGAGACCCAGTACTTC. As protein: CASSPAGVGETQYF.

By its share, this clonotype is medium-sized. The chain couples TRBV20-1 to TRBJ2-7; 7 bases fit TRBD1. Germline CDR1 reads DFQATT; CDR2 reads SNEGSKA (reference sequence). The CDR3 loop spans 13 amino acids. The J segment lost 5 bases and the V segment lost 6 bases, leaving 10 bases of the junction unmatched. CDR3 coding DNA: TGCAGTGCCCTGCAGACAGGGCCCCACGAGCAGTACTTC. It is translated as CSALQTGPHEQYF.

This clonotype has more than one count but fewer than ten. The J gene is TRBJ2-1, the V gene TRBV7-2; TRBD2 agrees at 9 bases. Germline CDR1 and CDR2: SGHTA and FQGNSA. Trimming at V came to 1 base and at J to 7 bases, leaving 5 bases not matched to a gene. This CDR3 region has 15 residues. The CDR3 region is CASSLVVAGENEQFF. Here the CDR3 DNA reads TGTGCCAGCAGCTTAGTAGTAGCGGGAGAGAATGAGCAGTTCTTC.

This clonotype is deemed medium-sized. The chain carries TRBV29-1 and TRBJ2-1; D might be TRBD2 (6 bases). The CDR3 loop spans 16 amino acids. From germline, CDR1 is SQVTM and CDR2 ANQGSEA. Trimming removed 0 bases from V and 9 bases from J, with 21 bases in between. Here the CDR3 DNA reads TGCAGCGTTGAAGAGTCCGGGACTGGAGCCGGGGTTGAGCAGTTCTTC. Translated, it gives CSVEESGTGAGVEQFF.

Relative to its sample, this clonotype is large (0.1 to 1%). This chain connects TRBV7-2 to TRBJ2-7; D is unclear. CDR3 length: 14 amino acids. Per the germline V gene, CDR1 is SGHTA and CDR2 is FQGNSA. V lost 1 base to trimming and J lost 2 bases, with 9 bases between them. The CDR3 nucleotides read TGTGCCAGCAGCTTAGTGGGCAGTGCCTACGAGCAGTACTTC. Encoded protein: CASSLVGSAYEQYF.

In this sample, this clonotype turned up a few times. This rearrangement joins TRBV19 to TRBJ2-7; 7 positions match TRBD2. J lost 2 bases, V lost 4 bases, and 2 bases had no gene match. Germline lookup yields CDR1 LNHDA and CDR2 SQIVND (reference sequence). This CDR3 is built from 13 residues. CDR3 in amino acids: CASSTSGAYEQYF. The DNA of the CDR3 is TGTGCCAGTAGTACTAGCGGAGCCTACGAGCAGTACTTC.

This clonotype counts as large. The CDR3 loop is CASSQLAGEADTQYF. CDR3 sequence (DNA): TGCGCCAGCAGCCAACTAGCGGGAGAGGCAGATACGCAGTATTTT. The chain has TRBV4-3 and TRBJ2-3, with TRBD2 matching over 10 bases. CDR1 and CDR2 (germline): LGHNA, YSLEER. With 2 bases clipped from V and 4 bases from J, the junction kept 3 bases outside the gene matches. This CDR3 comprises 15 residues.

This clonotype is medium-sized (0.01 to 0.1%) within its sample. CDR3 sequence (DNA): TGTGCCAGCAGCTTAGGCAGGGAGACCCAGTACTTC. This codes for CASSLGRETQYF. The chain employs TRBV5-6 and TRBJ2-5; D unclear. The CDR3 length is 12 residues. The V and J ends lost 2 bases and 5 bases respectively, with 7 bases between them. The germline V gene encodes CDR1 SGHDT and CDR2 YYEEEE. The variable domain in full, with the rest retrieved from reference TRBV5-6 and TRBJ2-5, is DAGVTQSPTHLIKTRGQQVTLRCSPKSGHDTVSWYQQALGQGPQFIFQYYEEEERQRGNFPDRFSGHQFPNYSSELNVNALLLGDSALYLCASSLGRETQYFGPGTRLLVL.

The genes are TRBV5-4 and TRBJ2-3; 7 nucleotides agree with TRBD1. From germline, CDR1 is SGHNT and CDR2 YYREEE (reference sequence). The CDR3 extends over 14 amino acids. With V trimmed by 4 bases and J by 1 base, 3 bases remained unmatched. CDR3 in amino acids: CASSPGTGTDTQYF. CDR3 DNA: TGTGCCAGCAGCCCCGGGACAGGCACAGATACGCAGTATTTT.

This clonotype is classed as medium-sized. The J gene is TRBJ1-4, the V gene TRBV11-2; D ambiguous. The CDR3 runs 15 residues. V gave up 0 bases and J gave up 3 bases, with 8 bases separating them. The germline gives CDR1 SGHAT, CDR2 FQNNGV. The CDR3 reads CASSLDPGANEKLFF. DNA of the CDR3: TGTGCCAGCAGCTTAGATCCCGGGGCTAATGAAAAACTGTTTTTT.

This clonotype is medium-sized within its sample. CDR3 region: CASSLGSSDQYF. For the CDR3, the DNA is TGTGCCAGCAGCTTAGGATCTAGCGACCAGTACTTC. V gene TRBV7-6 combines with J gene TRBJ2-7; D is possibly TRBD2 (6 bases). V gave up 1 base and J gave up 10 bases, with 11 bases separating them. The CDR3 extends over 12 amino acids. CDR1 is SGHVS and CDR2 is FNYEAQ in the germline V gene. The full variable domain, with the rest looked up from reference TRBV7-6 and TRBJ2-7, is GAGVSQSPRYKVTKRGQDVALRCDPISGHVSLYWYRQALGQGPEFLTYFNYEAQQDKSGLPNDRFSAERPEGSISTLTIQRTEQRDSAMYRCASSLGSSDQYFGPGTRLTVT.

This clonotype has at least ten counts. The chain recombines TRBV3-1 with TRBJ2-2; D ambiguous. V lost 5 bases and J 4 bases, leaving 11 bases between the germline ends. This CDR3 has 14 residues. From germline, CDR1 is LGHDT and CDR2 YNNKEL (reference sequence). CDR3 coding DNA: TGTGCCAGCAGCGCCAGGTACTCCACCGGGGAGCTGTTTTTT. Translation gives CASSARYSTGELFF.

This clonotype is classed as medium-sized. This chain connects TRBV29-1 to TRBJ2-4; D uncertain. CDR3 length equals 14 residues. The germline V and J ends were trimmed by 4 bases and 3 bases, with 13 bases remaining between them. CDR1 and CDR2 from the germline V gene are SQVTM and ANQGSEA. The DNA for the CDR3 is TGCAGCGTTGTGGAGTCGATCTACAAAAACATTCAGTACTTC. Amino acids: CSVVESIYKNIQYF.

By frequency in the sample, this clonotype is medium-sized. The V and J genes are TRBV20-1 and TRBJ2-2; D might be TRBD2 (6 bases). The CDR3 covers 14 residues. V was pared by 3 bases and J by 5 bases, with 13 bases between. From germline, CDR1 is DFQATT and CDR2 SNEGSKA (reference sequence). The CDR3 reads CSASHSGLTGELFF. The CDR3 nucleotides read TGCAGTGCTAGTCACTCGGGACTGACCGGGGAGCTGTTTTTT.

In this sample, this clonotype turned up many times. The gene calls are TRBV7-3 and TRBJ2-5; 11 bases agree with TRBD1. The germline CDR1 and CDR2 sequences are SGHTA and FQGTGA. The CDR3 extends over 15 amino acids. The V segment lost 5 bases and the J segment 3 bases; nucleotides outside the gene matches: 5. The CDR3 spells CASSRGGQGEETQYF. The CDR3 DNA is TGTGCCAGCAGCCGCGGGGGACAGGGGGAAGAGACCCAGTACTTC.

This clonotype is deemed medium-sized (0.01 to 0.1%). V gene TRBV25-1 combines with J gene TRBJ2-3; D perhaps matches TRBD2 (5 bases). This CDR3 contains 15 residues. V was cut by 2 bases and J by 1 base, with 10 bases left in between. The germline V gene encodes CDR1 MGHDK and CDR2 SYGVNS. The CDR3 DNA sequence: TGTGCCAGCAGTGAAATCCTCGGGGGCACAGATACGCAGTATTTT. It codes for CASSEILGGTDTQYF.

This clonotype counts as medium-sized (0.01 to 0.1%). The chain employs TRBV20-1 and TRBJ2-7; TRBD2 aligns across 9 bases. The CDR3 length is 14 residues. V gave up 7 bases and J gave up 3 bases; unmatched junction bases: 10. Germline assignment: CDR1 DFQATT and CDR2 SNEGSKA (reference sequence). DNA for the CDR3: TGCAGTGGTTCCCCCTCTAGCGGGAACTACGAGCAGTACTTC. It specifies CSGSPSSGNYEQYF.

By frequency in the sample, this clonotype is large. V is TRBV4-2 and J is TRBJ1-5, with a possible D match to TRBD1 (5 bases). The CDR3 covers 17 residues. Germline CDR1 and CDR2: LGHNA and YNFKEQ. Trimming took off 4 bases at V and 1 base at J, with 17 bases between the two ends. The CDR3: CASSLLTTEASNQPQHF. CDR3 in DNA: TGTGCCAGCAGCCTTCTCACGACAGAAGCCAGCAATCAGCCCCAGCATTTT.

The chain has TRBV10-1 and TRBJ2-7; 9 bases are shared with TRBD2. The germline V gene encodes CDR1 WNHNN and CDR2 SYGVQD (reference sequence). With V trimmed by 4 bases and J by 6 bases, 7 bases remained unmatched. CDR3 length: 14 residues. CDR3 in amino acids: CASSGGLAGSEQYF. In nucleotides, the CDR3 is TGCGCCAGCAGTGGGGGGCTAGCGGGATCCGAGCAGTACTTC.

This clonotype is termed medium-sized. The rearrangement links TRBV6-5 to TRBJ2-3; D remains ambiguous. The CDR3 sequence is 13 residues long. V lost 7 bases and J 1 base, leaving 9 bases between the germline ends. Germline lookup yields CDR1 MNHEY and CDR2 SVGAGI. The CDR3 region is CASIRLGTDTQYF. The CDR3 nucleotides are TGTGCCAGCATACGGCTAGGCACAGATACGCAGTATTTT.

The chain is built from TRBV7-2 and TRBJ2-2; TRBD2 matches 8 bases. The V gene's germline CDR1 is SGHTA and CDR2 FQGNSA. The CDR3 has 16 residues. Losses at the gene ends were 2 bases for V and 4 bases for J; bases not matched to a gene: 6. The CDR3 DNA reads TGTGCCAGCAGCTTAATAAGCGGGAGTGGCACCGGGGAGCTGTTTTTT. This encodes CASSLISGSGTGELFF.

By sample share, this clonotype is medium-sized. The chain joins TRBV29-1 to TRBJ1-1; no reliable D call. This CDR3 region has 12 residues. Trimming took off 3 bases at V and 5 bases at J, with 10 bases between the two ends. The germline V gene has CDR1 SQVTM and CDR2 ANQGSEA. The CDR3 DNA is TGCAGCGTTGAGCATCGGGTTACTGAAGCTTTCTTT. The encoded protein is CSVEHRVTEAFF.

Within the sample, this clonotype is medium-sized. The gene calls are TRBV4-3 and TRBJ2-7; 8 bases line up with TRBD1. This CDR3 has 17 amino acids. Per the germline V gene, CDR1 is LGHNA and CDR2 is YSLEER. The trim removed 1 base at V and 0 bases at J, leaving 8 bases unmatched. The CDR3, as DNA: TGCGCCAGCAGCCAAGTTCGGACAGGGTTCAGCTCCTACGAGCAGTACTTC. This codes for CASSQVRTGFSSYEQYF.

This CDR3 reads CASSVNGSGGYTF. The DNA of the CDR3 is TGTGCCAGCAGTGTTAATGGTTCCGGTGGCTACACCTTC. The chain has TRBV6-5 and TRBJ1-2; D is unclear. Trimming removed 5 bases from V and 7 bases from J, with 14 bases in between. Germline V gene lookup returns CDR1 MNHEY and CDR2 SVGAGI. The length of the CDR3 is 13 residues.

This clonotype is medium-sized within its sample. The rearrangement joins TRBV29-1 to TRBJ2-3; D not certain. The CDR3 consists of 13 residues. V lost 5 bases to trimming and J lost 1 base, with 10 bases between them. The germline gives CDR1 SQVTM, CDR2 ANQGSEA. CDR3 bases: TGCAGCGTTCTTAGGACCGGCACAGATACGCAGTATTTT. As protein: CSVLRTGTDTQYF.

In this sample, this clonotype is medium-sized. The gene calls are TRBV7-2 and TRBJ2-7; D unresolved. Trimming shortened V by 2 bases and J by 3 bases, and 11 bases separated the two germline ends. Looked up from germline, CDR1 is SGHTA and CDR2 is FQGNSA. This CDR3 comprises 14 residues. Here the CDR3 reads CASSLTDAFYEQYF. DNA of the CDR3: TGTGCCAGCAGCTTAACAGACGCTTTCTACGAGCAGTACTTC.

By share of the sample, this clonotype is medium-sized. V and J are TRBV5-6 and TRBJ2-6; a weak D match, TRBD1 (5 bases). Germline-derived CDR1 and CDR2 are SGHDT and YYEEEE. V was trimmed by 6 bases and J by 4 bases, leaving 14 bases between them. This CDR3 has 15 amino acids. The CDR3 is CASTIRGYGANVLTF. Here the CDR3 DNA reads TGTGCCAGCACCATAAGGGGATACGGGGCCAACGTCCTGACTTTC.

The chain couples TRBV6-6 to TRBJ2-1, with TRBD2 identical over 8 bases. Germline assignment: CDR1 MNHNY and CDR2 SVGAGI (reference sequence). The CDR3 is made up of 12 amino acids. The trim removed 2 bases at V and 10 bases at J, leaving 1 base unmatched. The CDR3 DNA is TGTGCCAGCAGTTACGGACTAGCCGAGCAGTTCTTC. Amino acids: CASSYGLAEQFF.